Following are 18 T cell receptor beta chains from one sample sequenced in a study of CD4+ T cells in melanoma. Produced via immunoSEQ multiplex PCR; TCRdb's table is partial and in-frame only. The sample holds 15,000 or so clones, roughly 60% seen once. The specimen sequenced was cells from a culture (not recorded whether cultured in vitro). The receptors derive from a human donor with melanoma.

The DNA for the CDR3 is TGTGCCTGGGCCCCGGACAGGGTGATCCATGGCTACACCTTC. The encoded protein is CAWAPDRVIHGYTF. This rearrangement joins TRBV30 to TRBJ1-2; 8 bases match TRBD1. The CDR3 runs to 14 residues. In germline, CDR1 is GTSNPN, CDR2 SVGIG (reference sequence). The V segment lost 5 bases and the J segment 6 bases; nucleotides outside the gene matches: 11.

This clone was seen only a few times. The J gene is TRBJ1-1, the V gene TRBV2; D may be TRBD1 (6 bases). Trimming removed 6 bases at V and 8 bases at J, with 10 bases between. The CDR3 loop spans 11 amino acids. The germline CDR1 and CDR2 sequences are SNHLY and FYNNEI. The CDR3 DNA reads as TGTGCCAGCAGGCTGACAGGCGAAGCTTTCTTT. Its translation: CASRLTGEAFF.

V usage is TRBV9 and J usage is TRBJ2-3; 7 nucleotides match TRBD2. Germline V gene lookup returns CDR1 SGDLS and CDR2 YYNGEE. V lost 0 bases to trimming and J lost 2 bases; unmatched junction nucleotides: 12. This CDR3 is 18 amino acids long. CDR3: CASSVAGGGGTPTDTQYF. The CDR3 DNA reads TGTGCCAGCAGCGTAGCGGGCGGCGGGGGTACCCCCACAGATACGCAGTATTTT.

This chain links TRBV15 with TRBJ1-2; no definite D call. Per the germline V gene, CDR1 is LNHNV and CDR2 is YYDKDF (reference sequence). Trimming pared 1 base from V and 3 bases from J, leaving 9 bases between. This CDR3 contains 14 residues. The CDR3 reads CATSRGPGYYGYTF. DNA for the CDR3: TGTGCCACCAGCAGAGGGCCGGGATACTATGGCTACACCTTC.

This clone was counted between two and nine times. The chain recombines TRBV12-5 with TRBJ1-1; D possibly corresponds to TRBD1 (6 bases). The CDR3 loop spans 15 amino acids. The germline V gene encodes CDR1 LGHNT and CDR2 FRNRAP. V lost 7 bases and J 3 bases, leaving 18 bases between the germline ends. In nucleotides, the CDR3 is TGTGCTAGTGCCATGGACCAGGGGAGGCACACTGAAGCTTTCTTT. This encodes CASAMDQGRHTEAFF.

The CDR3: CASSMREADGFTDTQYF. CDR3 bases: TGTGCCAGTAGTATGAGGGAAGCGGACGGTTTCACAGATACGCAGTATTTT. The gene calls are TRBV19 and TRBJ2-3, with D tentatively TRBD2 (5 bases). The CDR3 totals 17 residues. The V gene lost 3 bases and the J gene lost 2 bases, with 18 bases spanning the gap. CDR1 LNHDA and CDR2 SQIVND come from the germline V gene (reference sequence).

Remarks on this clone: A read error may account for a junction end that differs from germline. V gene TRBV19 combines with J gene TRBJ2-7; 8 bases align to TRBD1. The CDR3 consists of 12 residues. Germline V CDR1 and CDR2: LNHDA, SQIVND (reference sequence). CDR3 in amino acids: CASSSRDRTLHF. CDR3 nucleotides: TGTGCCAGTAGTTCCCGGGACAGGACTCTCCACTTC. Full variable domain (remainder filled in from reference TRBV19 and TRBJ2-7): DGGITQSPKYLFRKEGQNVTLSCEQNLNHDAMYWYRQDPGQGLRLIYYSQIVNDFQKGDIAEGYSVSREKKESFPLTVTSAQKNPTAFYLCASSSRDRTLHFGPGTRLTVT.

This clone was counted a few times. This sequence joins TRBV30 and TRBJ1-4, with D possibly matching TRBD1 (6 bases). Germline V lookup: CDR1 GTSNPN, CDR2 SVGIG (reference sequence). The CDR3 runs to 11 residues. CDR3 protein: CTGHTNEKLFF. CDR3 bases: TGTACGGGACATACTAATGAAAAACTGTTTTTT.

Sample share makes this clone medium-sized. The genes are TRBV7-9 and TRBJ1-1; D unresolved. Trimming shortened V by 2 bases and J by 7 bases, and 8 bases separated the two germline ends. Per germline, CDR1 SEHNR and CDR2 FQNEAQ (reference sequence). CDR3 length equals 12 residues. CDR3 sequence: CASSLSLSEAFF. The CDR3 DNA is TGTGCCAGCAGCTTATCCCTTAGTGAAGCTTTCTTT.

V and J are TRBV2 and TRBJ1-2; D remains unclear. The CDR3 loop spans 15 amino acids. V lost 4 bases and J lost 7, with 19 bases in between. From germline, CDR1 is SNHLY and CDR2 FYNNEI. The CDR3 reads CASSGLRGSEGGYTF. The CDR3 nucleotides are TGTGCCAGCAGTGGCCTTCGGGGTTCGGAGGGTGGCTACACCTTC.

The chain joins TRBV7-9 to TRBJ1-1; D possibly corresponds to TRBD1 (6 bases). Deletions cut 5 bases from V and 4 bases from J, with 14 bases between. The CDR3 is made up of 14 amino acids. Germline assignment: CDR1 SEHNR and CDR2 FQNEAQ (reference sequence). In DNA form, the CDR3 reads TGTGCCAGCAGCACAGTACAGGGAATCACTGAAGCTTTCTTT. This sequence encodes CASSTVQGITEAFF. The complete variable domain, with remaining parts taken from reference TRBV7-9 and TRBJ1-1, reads DTGVSQNPRHKITKRGQNVTFRCDPISEHNRLYWYRQTLGQGPEFLTYFQNEAQLEKSRLLSDRFSAERPKGSFSTLEIQRTEQGDSAMYLCASSTVQGITEAFFGQGTRLTVV.

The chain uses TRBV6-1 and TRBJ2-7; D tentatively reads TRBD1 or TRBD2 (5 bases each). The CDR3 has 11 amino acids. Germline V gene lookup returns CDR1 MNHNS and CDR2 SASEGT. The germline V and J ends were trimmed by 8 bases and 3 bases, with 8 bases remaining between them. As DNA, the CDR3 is TGTGCCAGCGGAGGACACTACGAGCAGTACTTC. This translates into CASGGHYEQYF.

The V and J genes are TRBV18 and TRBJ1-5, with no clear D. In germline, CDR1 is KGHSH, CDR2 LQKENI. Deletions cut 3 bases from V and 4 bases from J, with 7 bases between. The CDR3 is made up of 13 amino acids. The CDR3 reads CASSPGGNQPQHF. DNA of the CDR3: TGTGCCAGCTCACCGGGAGGAAATCAGCCCCAGCATTTT.

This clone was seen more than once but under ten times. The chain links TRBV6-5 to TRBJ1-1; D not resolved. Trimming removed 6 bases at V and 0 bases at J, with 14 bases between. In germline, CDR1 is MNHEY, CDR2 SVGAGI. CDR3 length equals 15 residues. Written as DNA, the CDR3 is TGTGCCAGCAGAAAGGACGGAGTAATGAACACTGAAGCTTTCTTT. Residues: CASRKDGVMNTEAFF.

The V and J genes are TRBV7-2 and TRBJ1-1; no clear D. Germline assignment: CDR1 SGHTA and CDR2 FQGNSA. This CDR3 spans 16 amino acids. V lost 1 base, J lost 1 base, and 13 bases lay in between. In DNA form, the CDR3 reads TGTGCCAGCAGCTTAGTGATGGGAATTAAGAACACTGAAGCTTTCTTT. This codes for CASSLVMGIKNTEAFF.

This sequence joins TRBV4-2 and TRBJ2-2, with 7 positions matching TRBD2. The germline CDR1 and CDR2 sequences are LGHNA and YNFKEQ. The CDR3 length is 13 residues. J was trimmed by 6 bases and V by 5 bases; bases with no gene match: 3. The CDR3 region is CASSARGAGELFF. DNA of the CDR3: TGTGCCAGCAGCGCACGGGGGGCCGGGGAGCTGTTTTTT.

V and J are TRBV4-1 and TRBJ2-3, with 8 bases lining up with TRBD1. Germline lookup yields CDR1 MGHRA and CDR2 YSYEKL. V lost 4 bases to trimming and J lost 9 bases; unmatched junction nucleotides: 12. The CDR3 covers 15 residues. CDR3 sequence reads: CASSRGQGEVHTQYF. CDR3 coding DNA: TGCGCCAGCAGCCGAGGACAGGGCGAAGTTCACACGCAGTATTTT.

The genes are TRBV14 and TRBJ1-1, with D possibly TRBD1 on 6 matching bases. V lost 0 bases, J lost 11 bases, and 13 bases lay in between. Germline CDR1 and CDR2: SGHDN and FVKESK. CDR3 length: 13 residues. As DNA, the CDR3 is TGTGCCAGCAGCCAAGACCAGGGGCGTCGGGCTTTCTTT. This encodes CASSQDQGRRAFF.